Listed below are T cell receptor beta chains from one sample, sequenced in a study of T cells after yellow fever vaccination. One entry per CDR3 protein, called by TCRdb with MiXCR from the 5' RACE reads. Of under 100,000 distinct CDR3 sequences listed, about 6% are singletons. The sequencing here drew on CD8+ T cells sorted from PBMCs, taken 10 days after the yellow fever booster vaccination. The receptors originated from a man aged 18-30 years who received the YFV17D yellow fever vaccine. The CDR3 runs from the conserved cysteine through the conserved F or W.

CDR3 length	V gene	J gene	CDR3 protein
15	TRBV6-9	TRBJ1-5	CASSPQGFRGQPQHF
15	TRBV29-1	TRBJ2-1	CSVVVGGLADNEQFF
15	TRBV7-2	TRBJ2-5	CASSLLAGWQETQYF
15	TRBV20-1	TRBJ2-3	CSASSGGEVTDTQYF
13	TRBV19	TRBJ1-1	CASSLGQGAEAFF
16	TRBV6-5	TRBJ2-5	CASSPQHTGGRETQYF
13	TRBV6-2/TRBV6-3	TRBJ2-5	CASKPDRGSDQYF
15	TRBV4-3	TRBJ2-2	CASSQDLEFSGELFF
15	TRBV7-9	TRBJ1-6	CASSLGSGRNSPLHF
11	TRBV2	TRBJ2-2	CASLLGGELFF
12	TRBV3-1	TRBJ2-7	CASSQVSYEQYF
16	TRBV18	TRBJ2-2	CASSPVAGTNTGELFF
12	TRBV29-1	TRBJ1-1	CSVVRMATEAFF
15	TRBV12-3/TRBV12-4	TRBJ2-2	CASRRGQTNTGELFF
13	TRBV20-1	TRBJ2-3	CSARRGNTDTQYF
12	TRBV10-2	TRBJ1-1	CASSSLSLEAFF
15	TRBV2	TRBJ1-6	CASSVGQGGGSPLHF
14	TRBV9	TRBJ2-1	CASSPHTNPGEQFF
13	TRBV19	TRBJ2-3	CATLGGGTDTQYF
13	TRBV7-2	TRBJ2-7	CASSDSSPYEQYF
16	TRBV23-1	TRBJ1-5	CASRHRGEIGNQPQHF
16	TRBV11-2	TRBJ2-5	CASGDPVSGKGETQYF
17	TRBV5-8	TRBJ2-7	CASSLGGVAIWTYEQYF
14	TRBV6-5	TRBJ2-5	CASSYSGGGETQYF
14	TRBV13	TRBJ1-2	CASSFGGTNYGYTF
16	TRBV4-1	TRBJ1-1	CASSPRQGKQNTEAFF
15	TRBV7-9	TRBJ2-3	CASSLKGAFTDTQYF
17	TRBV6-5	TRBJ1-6	CASSYSTLGRGPTPLHF
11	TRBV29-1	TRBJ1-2	CSADRDYGYTF
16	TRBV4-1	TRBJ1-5	CASSHFQGGGDQPQHF
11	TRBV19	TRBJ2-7	CASGGLYEQYF